This TCR beta chain was recovered during a study of blood T cell repertoires in COVID-19. Study-level background: Acute and convalescent COVID-19 specimens originated in the United States, Italy and Spain. T cells, B-cell-depleted T cells, or PBMCs provided the cDNA or gDNA that served as material.

Trimming cost V 1 base and J 5 bases; bases outside gene matches: 8. The germline CDR1 and CDR2 sequences are SGDLS and YYNGEE. The CDR3 contains 16 residues. In the authors' methods: Amplification of reference gene primers was used by the study to estimate nucleated cell counts. Method: immunoSEQ multiplex PCR; TCRdb's copy keeps in-frame clones and lacks some. For V, J and clone size, that table is used; D and trimming come from the DNA. The top ten hold about 20% of the sample, which has approximately 97,000 clones, more than 70% seen once. The chain links TRBV9 to TRBJ2-2, with 7 bases matching TRBD1. Sequenced sample: peripheral blood. The sequence was collected from a human donor in a cohort sampled during active COVID-19. The CDR3: CASSVWITGETGELFF. As DNA, the CDR3 is TGTGCCAGCAGCGTATGGATTACAGGGGAAACCGGGGAGCTGTTTTTT.